These 18 T cell receptor beta chains came from one sample sequenced in a study of T cells in Graves' hyperthyroidism and ophthalmopathy. Using RNA transcripts as the source, TCR beta CDR3 regions were amplified. Carried out on the TCR CDR3, a first-round RT-PCR used the HTBI primer set. TCRdb re-called the multiplex PCR reads with MiXCR, one entry per CDR3 protein. The sample holds hundreds of thousands of distinct CDR3 sequences; 14% to 15% are singletons and the top ten take under 15%. Material: blood. These receptors all come from a man younger than 35 with Graves' ophthalmopathy.

Comment on this clonotype: A much larger clone sits a single nucleotide away, making a read error possible. The rearrangement joins TRBV7-6 to TRBJ2-3; D call uncertain. The V gene lost 2 bases and the J gene lost 10 bases, with 19 bases spanning the gap. Germline loops: CDR1 SGHVS, CDR2 FNYEAQ. The CDR3 consists of 15 residues. CDR3 loop: CASSLTRSQPDAQYF. In DNA form, the CDR3 reads TGTGCCAGCAGCTTAACTCGGAGCCAGCCGGATGCGCAGTATTTT.

This clonotype was recorded many times. The chain is built from TRBV24-1 and TRBJ2-5; 8 nucleotides align to TRBD2. V lost 4 bases, J lost 3 bases, and 6 bases stayed unmatched. CDR1 is KGHDR and CDR2 is SFDVKD in the germline V gene. The CDR3 extends over 15 amino acids. CDR3 in amino acids: CATSDQTSEEETQYF. The CDR3 coding sequence is TGTGCCACCAGTGACCAGACTAGCGAGGAAGAGACCCAGTACTTC.

The table lists this clonotype with many counts. The J gene is TRBJ1-5, the V gene TRBV11-2; no clear D. Germline assignment: CDR1 SGHAT and CDR2 FQNNGV. V was cut by 1 base and J by 1 base, with 8 bases left in between. This CDR3 has 15 amino acids. In DNA, the CDR3 is TGTGCCAGCAGCTTAGCCCCTCTGAGCAATCAGCCCCAGCATTTT. Translating it yields CASSLAPLSNQPQHF.

The rearrangement joins TRBV20-1 to TRBJ1-2; the match to TRBD1 covers 10 bases. The V gene end was trimmed by 5 bases and the J gene end by 1 base; junction bases not matched to a gene: 1. This CDR3 is 13 amino acids long. CDR1 and CDR2 from the germline V gene are DFQATT and SNEGSKA (reference sequence). The CDR3 loop is CSAWDRGNYGYTF. The CDR3 nucleotides read TGCAGTGCTTGGGACAGGGGTAACTATGGCTACACCTTC.

The chain carries TRBV29-1 and TRBJ2-3, with 10 positions matching TRBD2. Germline V gives CDR1 SQVTM, CDR2 ANQGSEA. Trimming at V came to 1 base and at J to 10 bases, leaving 5 bases not matched to a gene. The CDR3 has 13 amino acids. CDR3 DNA sequence: TGCAGCGTTGAAGCGGCTAGCGGGGGTTCGCAGTATTTT. Protein sequence: CSVEAASGGSQYF.

The V call is TRBV10-1, the J call TRBJ2-1, with TRBD2 identical over 13 bases. CDR3 size: 13 residues. With V trimmed by 6 bases and J by 11 bases, 4 bases remained unmatched. Germline V gene lookup returns CDR1 WNHNN and CDR2 SYGVQD (reference sequence). The CDR3 DNA sequence: TGCGCCAGCAGACCGGGACTAGCGGGGAAGCAGTTCTTC. The encoded protein is CASRPGLAGKQFF.

Ten or more counts support this clonotype. V usage is TRBV4-1 and J usage is TRBJ1-1, with D hard to call. The CDR3 runs 15 residues. V was clipped by 1 base and J by 7 bases, with 16 bases between them. CDR1 and CDR2 from the germline V gene are MGHRA and YSYEKL. The CDR3 spells CASSQATDVLLEAFF. The CDR3 nucleotides are TGCGCCAGCAGCCAAGCCACGGACGTCCTCCTTGAAGCTTTCTTT.

The chain employs TRBV2 and TRBJ2-6, with a tentative D call TRBD1 (6 bases). The CDR3 is 16 amino acids. With 3 bases removed from V and 4 bases from J, the gap between germline ends came to 13 bases. The germline V gene has CDR1 SNHLY and CDR2 FYNNEI. The CDR3 nucleotides are TGTGCCAGCAGTGACCCCAGGGGCGCGGGGGCCAACGTCCTGACTTTC. It is translated as CASSDPRGAGANVLTF.

The chain employs TRBV10-3 and TRBJ2-7; 11 positions agree with TRBD2. Trimming at V came to 3 bases and at J to 6 bases, leaving 7 bases not matched to a gene. This CDR3 has 15 amino acids. The germline V gene has CDR1 ENHRY and CDR2 SYGVKD. The CDR3 bases are TGTGCCATCAGTGACCGGGCTAGCGGGGGGCGCGAGCAGTACTTC. This encodes CAISDRASGGREQYF.

This chain connects TRBV3-1 to TRBJ1-5; D may be TRBD1 (5 bases). CDR1 and CDR2 from the germline V gene are LGHDT and YNNKEL (reference sequence). V was clipped by 4 bases and J by 2 bases, with 9 bases between them. CDR3 length equals 14 residues. CDR3 residues: CASSPRDGNQPQHF. The CDR3 DNA is TGTGCCAGCAGCCCCCGGGACGGCAATCAGCCCCAGCATTTT.

This clonotype was counted at least ten times. The chain carries TRBV27 and TRBJ2-7; D perhaps matches TRBD1 (5 bases). Trimming cost V 0 bases and J 2 bases, with 11 bases left between them. CDR3 length equals 15 residues. CDR1 and CDR2 from the germline V gene are MNHEY and SMNVEV (reference sequence). Here the CDR3 DNA reads TGTGCCAGCAGTTTATCCTTTGCAGGGACCTACGAGCAGTACTTC. It encodes CASSLSFAGTYEQYF.

This clonotype was counted ten times or more. In DNA, the CDR3 is TGCAGCGTTGAAGATCGTCGCGCGGGAGGGTCATACAATGAGCAGTTCTTC. Encoded protein: CSVEDRRAGGSYNEQFF. The chain has TRBV29-1 and TRBJ2-1; 9 bases match TRBD2. Germline assignment: CDR1 SQVTM and CDR2 ANQGSEA. Losses at the gene ends were 0 bases for V and 4 bases for J; bases not matched to a gene: 10. The CDR3 covers 17 residues.

This clonotype was observed a handful of times. The genes are TRBV4-1 and TRBJ2-7; TRBD2 aligns across 8 bases. In germline, CDR1 is MGHRA, CDR2 YSYEKL. The ends lost 4 bases at V and 1 base at J; junction bases unmatched: 12. This CDR3 comprises 17 residues. CDR3: CASSPLITGGASYEQYF. CDR3 in DNA: TGCGCCAGCAGCCCCCTGATTACGGGAGGGGCTTCCTACGAGCAGTACTTC.

Many counts were recorded for this clonotype. This may be a read error, as it is one base from a much larger clone. The chain is built from TRBV3-1 and TRBJ1-5; weak D call: TRBD1 (5 bases). Germline assignment: CDR1 LGHDT and CDR2 YNNKEL (reference sequence). The V end lost 2 bases, the J end lost 0 bases, and 5 bases lay between the germline ends. CDR3 length: 14 residues. CDR3: CASSQQGSNQPQHF. The CDR3 DNA follows: TGTGCCAGCAGCCAACAGGGTAGCAATCAGCCCCAGCATTTT.

For the CDR3, the DNA is TGTGCCAGCAGTTCGCACCAGCCATCCGGGGGGAACCCCTACGAGCAGTACTTC. It codes for CASSSHQPSGGNPYEQYF. The rearrangement uses TRBV5-4 and TRBJ2-7, with 7 bases matching TRBD2. CDR3 length equals 18 residues. The germline V gene encodes CDR1 SGHNT and CDR2 YYREEE (reference sequence). V dropped 5 bases and J dropped 2; count of bases not matched to a gene: 19.

This clonotype was recorded many times. The rearrangement links TRBV5-6 to TRBJ1-1; D is unclear. This CDR3 spans 15 amino acids. With 7 bases removed from V and 1 base from J, the gap between germline ends came to 17 bases. Germline V gene lookup returns CDR1 SGHDT and CDR2 YYEEEE. The CDR3 here is CASGFGSAGNTEAFF. DNA of the CDR3: TGTGCCAGCGGTTTCGGGTCGGCAGGGAACACTGAAGCTTTCTTT.

The table lists this clonotype with many counts. The chain joins TRBV12-3 or TRBV12-4 to TRBJ1-5; 7 bases align to TRBD1. V trimming: 8 bases; J trimming: 3 bases; junction bases outside the gene matches: 7. The CDR3 contains 14 residues. CDR3 DNA sequence: TGTGCCAGCGCACCGGGACAGTACAATCAGCCCCAGCATTTT. It is translated as CASAPGQYNQPQHF.

This clonotype was observed at least ten times. V and J are TRBV29-1 and TRBJ1-1; 7 bases line up with TRBD1. CDR1 and CDR2 (germline): SQVTM, ANQGSEA. J lost 1 base, V lost 5 bases, and 7 bases had no gene match. The CDR3 length is 14 residues. The CDR3 DNA reads as TGCAGCGTTATCACAGGGGCCGCGAACACTGAAGCTTTCTTT. Its translation: CSVITGAANTEAFF.